This T cell receptor (beta chain) was documented in a study of T-cell reconstitution after alpha-beta-depleted transplantation in children. This clonotype was seen more than once but under ten times. Germline CDR1 reads MGHRA; CDR2 reads YSYEKL. The ends were cut back, 0 bases at V and 9 bases at J, with 9 bases in the middle. The CDR3 is made up of 13 amino acids. Molecular barcoding with unique molecular identifiers was used for the TCRbeta library. TCRdb independently ran MiXCR on the PCR reads; one entry per CDR3 protein. Here the sample spans 440,000 or so distinct CDR3 sequences, approximately 10% being singletons.

This clonotype was sampled from a human donor who donated a stem cell graft to a child with acute myeloid leukemia. The J gene is TRBJ2-1, the V gene TRBV4-1, with TRBD1 as a possible D gene (6 bases). This specimen consisted of PBMCs from the stem cell graft donor, obtained from the stem cell graft. CDR3 bases: TGCGCCAGCAGCCAAGAGTTAGGGGGTGAGCAGTTCTTC. Translated, it gives CASSQELGGEQFF.